Listed below are T cell receptor beta chains from one sample, sequenced in a study of cytomegalovirus exposure and HLA in healthy donors. Measured with immunoSEQ multiplex PCR; TCRdb has only the in-frame clones, and not every one. The sample has 100,000 to 150,000 clones, around 80% seen once; the top ten hold around 2%. Sequenced: PBMCs. Source of these receptors: a woman aged 45-59 years in good health and CMV-seronegative. Each CDR3 is given with its conserved first and last residue. D genes are given only for firm matches.

j_call | cdr3_length | v_call | d_call | cdr3_aa | cdr3_nt
TRBJ2-3 | 15 | TRBV6-4 | - | CASSELAGSTDTQYF | TGTGCCAGCAGCGAACTAGCTGGGTCCACAGATACGCAGTATTTT
TRBJ1-3 | 15 | TRBV9 | - | CASSVEPSSGNTIYF | TGTGCCAGCAGCGTAGAGCCTAGCTCTGGAAACACCATATATTTT
TRBJ1-2 | 13 | TRBV28 | - | CASSLDSLYGYPF | TGTGCCAGCAGTTTAGACAGTCTCTATGGCTACCCCTTC
TRBJ1-2 | 15 | TRBV30 | TRBD1 | CAWSVLKTGGAGYTF | TGTGCCTGGAGTGTACTAAAGACAGGGGGCGCTGGCTACACCTTC
TRBJ2-1 | 15 | TRBV6-1 | - | CASSEAGGSYNEQFF | TGTGCCAGCAGTGAAGCAGGGGGCTCCTACAATGAGCAGTTCTTC
TRBJ1-1 | 16 | TRBV28 | TRBD1 | CASKDRGLLMNTEAFF | TGTGCCAGCAAGGACAGGGGCCTTCTGATGAACACTGAAGCTTTCTTT
TRBJ2-2 | 16 | TRBV11-3 | TRBD2 | CASSLSGGRSTGELFF | TGTGCCAGCAGCTTAAGCGGCGGGAGGAGCACCGGGGAGCTGTTTTTT
TRBJ2-2 | 12 | TRBV9 | - | CASTRNTGELFF | TGTGCCAGCACGAGGAACACCGGGGAGCTGTTTTTT
TRBJ2-3 | 15 | TRBV7-9 | TRBD2 | CASSRVAGQIDTQYF | TGTGCCAGCAGTCGAGTAGCGGGACAAATAGATACGCAGTATTTT
TRBJ1-2 | 14 | TRBV7-2 | - | CASSLSRLNYGYTF | TGTGCCAGCAGCTTATCGCGGTTAAACTATGGCTACACCTTC
TRBJ1-1 | 13 | TRBV2 | TRBD1 | CASNQDRSTEAFF | TGTGCCAGCAACCAGGACAGGAGCACTGAAGCTTTCTTT
TRBJ1-1 | 13 | TRBV7-6 | - | CASSLSVQGTAFF | TGTGCCAGCAGCTTATCGGTACAGGGTACGGCTTTCTTT